The entry that follows covers one T cell receptor beta chain sequence. For the second PCR, which ran for about 7 to 11 cycles, a sample-barcoded 5' primer and a J-beta primer mix were used. TCRdb reprocessed the 5' RACE reads via MiXCR and lists one record per CDR3 protein. This table has approximately 800,000 distinct CDR3 sequences, about 25% appearing once. These data belong to a study of blood T cells in healthy people across ages. Trimming removed 5 bases from V and 7 bases from J; junction bases left unmatched: 10. Per the germline V gene, CDR1 is SGHTA and CDR2 is FQGTGA. The length of the CDR3 is 14 residues. These same records also appear under a second study, on T cells of mothers and their children. That source adds: Slightly higher but non-significant overlap marked related mother-child pairs versus unrelated pairs.

The gene calls are TRBV7-3 and TRBJ1-1, with 7 bases identical to TRBD1. The source material was blood. The sequence derives from a boy between 5 and 17 years old in good health. CDR3: CASSGSTGRGEAFF. In DNA form, the CDR3 reads TGTGCCAGCAGCGGATCGACAGGGAGGGGTGAAGCTTTCTTT.